The T cell receptor beta chain described here comes from a study of molecular identifiers for immune sequencing clone quantification. This clonotype was seen many times. What it recognizes is unknown. Study-wide findings and caveats: Effector cells kept over 98% of their molecules in clones above 20 RNA copies, while naive cells kept under 1% there.

The CDR3 contains 13 residues. The germline V gene encodes CDR1 MNHEY and CDR2 SVGEGT. The V and J ends lost 2 bases and 10 bases respectively, with 12 bases between them. Preparation methods for the bulk TCR libraries were those previously described, with listed TCR primers. TCRdb re-called the PCR reads through MiXCR, storing one row per CDR3 protein. The table lists about 640,000 distinct CDR3 sequences, about 20% of them singletons. CD8+CD4-CCR7+CD45RA+ cells were sorted as naive CD8 T cells. This sequence was found in a human donor in good health. Some libraries in this study had Jurkat cell RNA spiked in. This rearrangement joins TRBV6-2 or TRBV6-3 to TRBJ2-1; possibly TRBD2 for D (5 bases). Specimen: naive CD8+ T cells from blood, with Jurkat cell RNA spiked in. The subset is: FACS-sorted CD8+CD4-CCR7+CD45RA+ naive T cells. DNA of the CDR3: TGTGCCAGCAGTTACCCACTCCCGGGGGAGCAGTTCTTC. It is translated as CASSYPLPGEQFF.